Shown below are 27 T cell receptor beta chains from a single sample sequenced in a study of regulatory T cells in long-lasting Graves disease. Time point reported: newly diagnosed GD, antithyroid drugs for less than 3 months. PBMCs were the source of the RNA used for TCR sequencing. Assembly of TCR beta libraries relied on iRepertoire HTBI primers together with Arm-PCR of CDR3 regions. Each CDR3 protein gets one entry after TCRdb re-called the multiplex PCR reads with MiXCR. The sample lists about 310,000 distinct CDR3 sequences, more than 15% occurring once. Here the sequenced sample was peripheral blood mononuclear cells (PBMCs), taken at new diagnosis, from a patient treated with antithyroid drugs. These TCRs come from a female donor with Graves disease.

The rearrangement links TRBV15 to TRBJ2-5; 11 positions match TRBD1. Germline values: CDR1 LNHNV, CDR2 YYDKDF (reference sequence). The CDR3 has 17 residues. With V trimmed by 0 bases and J by 6 bases, 9 bases remained unmatched. CDR3 DNA sequence: TGTGCCACCAGCAGAGATCGGGACAGGGGGGATAGAAAGACCCAGTACTTC. Translating gives CATSRDRDRGDRKTQYF.

The J gene is TRBJ2-3, the V gene TRBV7-8, with D hard to call. The CDR3 extends over 13 amino acids. Trimming took off 5 bases at V and 8 bases at J, with 14 bases between the two ends. CDR1 and CDR2 from the germline V gene are SGHVS and FQNEAQ. CDR3 protein: CASSLPSGVTQYF. The CDR3 coding sequence is TGTGCCAGCAGCCTACCGTCCGGCGTTACGCAGTATTTT.

This clonotype was observed at least ten times. V is TRBV12-3 or TRBV12-4 and J is TRBJ1-3; D is possibly TRBD1 (5 bases). V was trimmed by 7 bases and J by 4 bases, leaving 17 bases between them. There are 15 residues in the CDR3. The CDR3 protein is CASTSRTGPGNTIYF. The CDR3 DNA reads TGTGCCAGCACCTCCCGTACGGGGCCCGGAAACACCATATATTTT.

A remark on this clonotype: Just one base apart from a much larger clone, this may be a read error. The V call is TRBV24-1, the J call TRBJ2-5, with TRBD1 identical over 7 bases. The CDR3 sequence is 14 residues long. From germline, CDR1 is KGHDR and CDR2 SFDVKD. The CDR3, as DNA: TGTGTCACAGCCGATTCAGACAGGGAAGAGACCCAGTACTTC. This sequence encodes CVTADSDREETQYF.

The genes are TRBV11-2 and TRBJ2-7, with D perhaps matching TRBD1 (6 bases). There are 14 residues in the CDR3. CDR1 and CDR2 from the germline V gene are SGHAT and FQNNGV. V was clipped by 5 bases and J by 3 bases, with 14 bases between them. The DNA of the CDR3 is TGTGCCAGCAGCCCCTCCGGACAGTTCTACGAGCAGTACTTC. Amino acid sequence: CASSPSGQFYEQYF.

The rearrangement links TRBV10-2 to TRBJ2-1, with 7 bases lining up with TRBD1. This CDR3 has 14 residues. V gave up 8 bases and J gave up 2 bases; unmatched junction bases: 6. Germline V lookup: CDR1 WSHSY, CDR2 SAAADI. The DNA for the CDR3 is TGCGCCAGCGGTCAGGGGGTAACCTACAATGAGCAGTTCTTC. This translates into CASGQGVTYNEQFF.

This clonotype has a count of ten or more. V gene TRBV28 combines with J gene TRBJ2-2, with no clear D. V was trimmed by 5 bases and J by 3 bases, leaving 4 bases between them. Germline loops: CDR1 MDHEN, CDR2 SYDVKM. This CDR3 is built from 12 residues. In nucleotides, the CDR3 is TGTGCCAGCAGTACCTACACCGGGGAGCTGTTTTTT. Translated, it gives CASSTYTGELFF.

This clonotype has ten or more counts. This chain joins TRBV28 and TRBJ2-1; perhaps TRBD1 as D (7 bases). CDR3 length equals 15 residues. Per germline, CDR1 MDHEN and CDR2 SYDVKM. Trimming took off 8 bases at V and 4 bases at J, with 18 bases between the two ends. CDR3 in amino acids: CASGSPAGGYNEQFF. CDR3 sequence (DNA): TGTGCCAGCGGTTCACCGGCAGGGGGGTACAATGAGCAGTTCTTC.

The rearrangement uses TRBV7-9 and TRBJ2-7, with 9 bases lining up with TRBD1. The V gene end was trimmed by 6 bases and the J gene end by 5 bases; junction bases not matched to a gene: 14. The CDR3 extends over 16 amino acids. The germline gives CDR1 SEHNR, CDR2 FQNEAQ (reference sequence). CDR3 sequence: CASRRPPGQGDNEQYF. The CDR3 region has the DNA TGTGCCAGCAGACGACCCCCGGGACAGGGTGATAACGAGCAGTACTTC. The full variable domain, with the rest looked up from reference TRBV7-9 and TRBJ2-7, is DTGVSQNPRHKITKRGQNVTFRCDPISEHNRLYWYRQTLGQGPEFLTYFQNEAQLEKSRLLSDRFSAERPKGSFSTLEIQRTEQGDSAMYLCASRRPPGQGDNEQYFGPGTRLTVT.

The chain combines TRBV7-2 with TRBJ1-1; the D is unclear. CDR1 and CDR2 from the germline V gene are SGHTA and FQGNSA. The CDR3 spans 15 residues. V was clipped by 4 bases and J by 5 bases, with 17 bases between them. CDR3 sequence reads: CASSYGPGLGTEAFF. DNA for the CDR3: TGTGCCAGCAGCTACGGGCCGGGCCTTGGGACTGAAGCTTTCTTT.

This clonotype was seen many times. The gene calls are TRBV6-1 and TRBJ1-6; tentatively, D is TRBD1 (6 bases). The CDR3 consists of 13 residues. The germline V gene encodes CDR1 MNHNS and CDR2 SASEGT. V was pared by 8 bases and J by 5 bases, with 10 bases between. The CDR3 coding sequence is TGTGCCAGCGACCGGACAGATAATTCACCCCTCCACTTT. This gives the protein CASDRTDNSPLHF.

Ten or more counts support this clonotype. The chain uses TRBV2 and TRBJ2-7; TRBD1 aligns across 7 bases. The CDR3 runs 13 residues. Looked up from germline, CDR1 is SNHLY and CDR2 is FYNNEI. V lost 7 bases to trimming and J lost 1 base; unmatched junction nucleotides: 4. The CDR3 loop is CASKGQVSYEQYF. The CDR3 coding sequence is TGTGCCAGCAAAGGACAGGTTTCCTACGAGCAGTACTTC.

This clonotype was detected ten times or more. The CDR3 region has the DNA TGTGCCAGCAGTGACCGGCGCCAAGAGACCCAGTACTTC. Encoded protein: CASSDRRQETQYF. V gene TRBV2 combines with J gene TRBJ2-5; D not resolved. The V end lost 3 bases, the J end lost 1 base, and 6 bases lay between the germline ends. The CDR3 spans 13 residues. CDR1 is SNHLY and CDR2 is FYNNEI in the germline V gene.

This chain connects TRBV11-3 to TRBJ1-1, with D possibly being TRBD1 (5 bases). The germline V gene has CDR1 SGHNT and CDR2 YENEEA. The V end was cut by 4 bases, the J end by 6 bases, with 12 bases between. The CDR3 extends over 13 amino acids. The CDR3 reads CASSYYGGAEAFF. CDR3 bases: TGTGCCAGCAGCTACTACGGGGGAGCTGAAGCTTTCTTT.

Comments on this clonotype: A read error is likely here: a far larger clone is one base away. The rearrangement joins TRBV9 to TRBJ2-7; D is undetermined. The closer fit of TRBJ2-3 to the DNA end suggests the J call may be wrong. The CDR3 is 13 residues long. Germline assignment: CDR1 SGDLS and CDR2 YYNGEE. Here the CDR3 reads CASSAATEDTQYF. DNA for the CDR3: TGTGCCAGCAGCGCCGCCACGGAGGATACGCAGTATTTT.

V is TRBV12-3 or TRBV12-4 and J is TRBJ1-2, with D maybe TRBD1 (6 bases). The length of the CDR3 is 14 residues. The V gene lost 3 bases and the J gene lost 8 bases, with 16 bases spanning the gap. The CDR3: CASSFSQGSEGYTF. For the CDR3, the DNA is TGTGCCAGCAGTTTTTCTCAGGGGAGCGAAGGCTACACCTTC.

In its sample, this clonotype was seen a few times. V is TRBV19 and J is TRBJ1-5; no clear D gene. V dropped 4 bases and J dropped 6 bases, with 10 bases sitting between them. The CDR3 totals 13 residues. In germline, CDR1 is LNHDA, CDR2 SQIVND (reference sequence). CDR3 sequence (DNA): TGTGCCAGTAGTACAAGCCTGGGTCAGCCCCAGCATTTT. Protein sequence: CASSTSLGQPQHF. Using reference TRBV19 and TRBJ1-5 for the parts outside the CDR3, the full variable domain is DGGITQSPKYLFRKEGQNVTLSCEQNLNHDAMYWYRQDPGQGLRLIYYSQIVNDFQKGDIAEGYSVSREKKESFPLTVTSAQKNPTAFYLCASSTSLGQPQHFGDGTRLSIL.

This clonotype turned up a few times. The chain recombines TRBV12-3 or TRBV12-4 with TRBJ1-2; D is uncertain. With 5 bases removed from V and 8 bases from J, the gap between germline ends came to 18 bases. The CDR3 consists of 14 residues. The CDR3 loop is CASSTLTEALGYTF. In DNA form, the CDR3 reads TGTGCCAGCAGTACCCTCACCGAGGCCTTAGGCTACACCTTC.

The rearrangement uses TRBV28 and TRBJ2-5; the D call may be TRBD1 or TRBD2 (5 bases each). The CDR3 spans 16 residues. Per the germline V gene, CDR1 is MDHEN and CDR2 is SYDVKM. V shed 2 bases and J shed 2 bases, with 15 bases lying between them. For the CDR3, the DNA is TGTGCCAGCAGTTTACGGGGCCAGGGACCTCAAGAGACCCAGTACTTC. Its protein product is CASSLRGQGPQETQYF. Full variable domain (remainder filled in from reference TRBV28 and TRBJ2-5): DVKVTQSSRYLVKRTGEKVFLECVQDMDHENMFWYRQDPGLGLRLIYFSYDVKMKEKGDIPEGYSVSREKKERFSLILESASTNQTSMYLCASSLRGQGPQETQYFGPGTRLLVL.

The chain has TRBV6-1 and TRBJ1-1, with TRBD1 identical over 8 bases. With V trimmed by 7 bases and J by 2 bases, 12 bases remained unmatched. Germline V gives CDR1 MNHNS, CDR2 SASEGT. The CDR3 has 16 amino acids. CDR3 protein: CASTTAKGQANTEAFF. The DNA of the CDR3 is TGTGCCAGCACGACCGCAAAGGGACAGGCCAACACTGAAGCTTTCTTT.

This clonotype was counted many times. The gene calls are TRBV19 and TRBJ2-7, with 8 bases identical to TRBD2. The germline CDR1 and CDR2 sequences are LNHDA and SQIVND (reference sequence). The CDR3 is made up of 17 amino acids. V lost 5 bases, J lost 4 bases, and 16 bases stayed unmatched. CDR3: CASSHARTGTRQYEQYF. The CDR3 region has the DNA TGTGCCAGTAGTCATGCGCGAACCGGGACTAGGCAGTACGAGCAGTACTTC.

This clonotype came up many times. This rearrangement joins TRBV2 to TRBJ1-3; D ambiguous. Per germline, CDR1 SNHLY and CDR2 FYNNEI. The CDR3 extends over 13 amino acids. V lost 1 base, J lost 11 bases, and 12 bases lay in between. This CDR3 reads CASSEDRVEAIYF. The CDR3 DNA reads as TGTGCCAGCAGTGAAGATCGAGTTGAGGCCATATATTTT.

This clonotype has at least ten counts. The chain employs TRBV12-3 or TRBV12-4 and TRBJ1-2, with TRBD1 matching over 7 bases. V was clipped by 5 bases and J by 4 bases; unmatched bases: 10. CDR3 length: 15 residues. The CDR3 sequence: CASSPRTGHGYGYTF. CDR3 coding DNA: TGTGCCAGCAGTCCTAGGACAGGTCATGGCTATGGCTACACCTTC.

This sequence joins TRBV11-3 and TRBJ2-5; D gene ambiguous. This CDR3 comprises 16 residues. CDR1 SGHNT and CDR2 YENEEA come from the germline V gene. The ends were cut back, 1 base at V and 1 base at J, with 13 bases in the middle. CDR3 in DNA: TGTGCCAGCAGCTTAGCCGCCAGAGCGAGCCAAGAGACCCAGTACTTC. This gives the protein CASSLAARASQETQYF.

This clonotype was observed many times. This chain links TRBV19 with TRBJ2-1; no clear D. Germline-derived CDR1 and CDR2 are LNHDA and SQIVND (reference sequence). Trimming took off 0 bases at V and 4 bases at J, with 7 bases between the two ends. The CDR3 has 14 residues. CDR3: CASSIDPSYNEQFF. Here the CDR3 DNA reads TGTGCCAGTAGTATAGACCCCTCGTACAATGAGCAGTTCTTC.

The chain is built from TRBV30 and TRBJ1-2; D might be TRBD1 (5 bases). Trimming removed 0 bases from V and 6 bases from J, with 11 bases in between. The germline gives CDR1 GTSNPN, CDR2 SVGIG (reference sequence). The CDR3 is 13 amino acids. CDR3 DNA sequence: TGTGCCTGGAGTGTACTAGGGGCCGATGGCTACACCTTC. As protein: CAWSVLGADGYTF.

In this sample, this clonotype turned up many times. The rearrangement links TRBV20-1 to TRBJ1-1; TRBD1 might be the D (6 bases). With 5 bases removed from V and 1 base from J, the gap between germline ends came to 14 bases. The CDR3 consists of 14 residues. Germline CDR1 DFQATT, CDR2 SNEGSKA (reference sequence). CDR3 DNA: TGCAGTGCTCAACCCGGGACATCGAACACTGAAGCTTTCTTT. Translated: CSAQPGTSNTEAFF.